Here is one T cell receptor beta chain with its context. The study drew participants aged about 18 to 89 years from under 30 US areas. Allocation to cohorts depended on clinical history reported by the participants. Trimming took off 1 base at V and 2 bases at J, with 5 bases between the two ends. The CDR3 consists of 13 residues. The germline V gene encodes CDR1 SGHNT and CDR2 YENEEA. The data stem from a study of blood T cell repertoires in COVID-19. Overall study: COVID-19 samples, acute and convalescent, were from the United States, Italy and Spain.

Using immunoSEQ multiplex PCR, the repertoire was profiled, and TCRdb retains in-frame clones only, with some absent. The table has roughly 500,000 clones, roughly 90% seen once; the top ten hold 1.5% to 2%. The specimen sequenced was PBMCs or T cells enriched from blood (not recorded which). The chain couples TRBV11-3 to TRBJ1-1; D not resolved. The receptor comes from a woman in her 40s who had recovered from COVID-19. The CDR3 nucleotides read TGTGCCAGCAGCTTAGCCCCTAACACTGAAGCTTTCTTT. This sequence encodes CASSLAPNTEAFF.